This TCR beta chain was observed in a study of radiotherapy plus CTLA-4 blockade in lung cancer. Study-wide results and caveats: TCR clones from tumors expanded in blood after radiotherapy plus ipilimumab.

Sequencing used immunoSEQ multiplex PCR; TCRdb keeps in-frame clones, though not all of them. The data show nearly 110,000 clones, more than 75% seen once. Comments on this clone: Its matching antigen is unknown.

This CDR3 spans 13 amino acids. Germline V gene lookup returns CDR1 LNHDA and CDR2 SQIVND (reference sequence). V lost 8 bases to trimming and J lost 6 bases, with 15 bases between them. The chain links TRBV19 to TRBJ2-3; D possibly corresponds to TRBD2 (5 bases). The material sequenced was peripheral blood, taken from a patient treated with radiotherapy plus ipilimumab. The source of this sequence is a human donor with non-small cell lung cancer that progressed on radiotherapy plus ipilimumab. Some clones in this sample may be carry-over from other donors' samples. The CDR3 loop reads CASGLRVTDTQYF. DNA of the CDR3: TGTGCCAGTGGTTTGAGGGTAACTGATACGCAGTATTTT. The full variable domain, with the rest looked up from reference TRBV19 and TRBJ2-3, is DGGITQSPKYLFRKEGQNVTLSCEQNLNHDAMYWYRQDPGQGLRLIYYSQIVNDFQKGDIAEGYSVSREKKESFPLTVTSAQKNPTAFYLCASGLRVTDTQYFGPGTRLTVL.